The clone carrying this TCR beta chain was seen a handful of times. Its cognate antigen is unknown. CDR3 length: 15 amino acids. V shed 5 bases, J shed 7 bases, and the junction held 7 bases outside the gene matches. Germline-derived CDR1 and CDR2 are LNHDA and SQIVND (reference sequence). Assay used: immunoSEQ multiplex PCR; TCRdb lists only in-frame clones, some missing. The sample has 20,000 to 30,000 clones; 75% to 85% are singletons. The sample belongs to a study of CD4 T cells in relation to SARS-CoV-2 and coronaviruses. CD4+ T cells from unexposed donors were obtained before the COVID-19 pandemic (2011-2018). CD4+ T cells were isolated from the cells after about ten days of culture.

Sequencing used CD4+ T cells from PBMCs, cultured in vitro. This chain uses TRBV19 with TRBJ2-2; 10 bases are a match to TRBD1. The clonotype comes from a human donor in good health. CDR3 bases: TGTGCCAGTAGTGATGACAGGGGGCACGGCGGGGAGCTGTTTTTT. It is translated as CASSDDRGHGGELFF.